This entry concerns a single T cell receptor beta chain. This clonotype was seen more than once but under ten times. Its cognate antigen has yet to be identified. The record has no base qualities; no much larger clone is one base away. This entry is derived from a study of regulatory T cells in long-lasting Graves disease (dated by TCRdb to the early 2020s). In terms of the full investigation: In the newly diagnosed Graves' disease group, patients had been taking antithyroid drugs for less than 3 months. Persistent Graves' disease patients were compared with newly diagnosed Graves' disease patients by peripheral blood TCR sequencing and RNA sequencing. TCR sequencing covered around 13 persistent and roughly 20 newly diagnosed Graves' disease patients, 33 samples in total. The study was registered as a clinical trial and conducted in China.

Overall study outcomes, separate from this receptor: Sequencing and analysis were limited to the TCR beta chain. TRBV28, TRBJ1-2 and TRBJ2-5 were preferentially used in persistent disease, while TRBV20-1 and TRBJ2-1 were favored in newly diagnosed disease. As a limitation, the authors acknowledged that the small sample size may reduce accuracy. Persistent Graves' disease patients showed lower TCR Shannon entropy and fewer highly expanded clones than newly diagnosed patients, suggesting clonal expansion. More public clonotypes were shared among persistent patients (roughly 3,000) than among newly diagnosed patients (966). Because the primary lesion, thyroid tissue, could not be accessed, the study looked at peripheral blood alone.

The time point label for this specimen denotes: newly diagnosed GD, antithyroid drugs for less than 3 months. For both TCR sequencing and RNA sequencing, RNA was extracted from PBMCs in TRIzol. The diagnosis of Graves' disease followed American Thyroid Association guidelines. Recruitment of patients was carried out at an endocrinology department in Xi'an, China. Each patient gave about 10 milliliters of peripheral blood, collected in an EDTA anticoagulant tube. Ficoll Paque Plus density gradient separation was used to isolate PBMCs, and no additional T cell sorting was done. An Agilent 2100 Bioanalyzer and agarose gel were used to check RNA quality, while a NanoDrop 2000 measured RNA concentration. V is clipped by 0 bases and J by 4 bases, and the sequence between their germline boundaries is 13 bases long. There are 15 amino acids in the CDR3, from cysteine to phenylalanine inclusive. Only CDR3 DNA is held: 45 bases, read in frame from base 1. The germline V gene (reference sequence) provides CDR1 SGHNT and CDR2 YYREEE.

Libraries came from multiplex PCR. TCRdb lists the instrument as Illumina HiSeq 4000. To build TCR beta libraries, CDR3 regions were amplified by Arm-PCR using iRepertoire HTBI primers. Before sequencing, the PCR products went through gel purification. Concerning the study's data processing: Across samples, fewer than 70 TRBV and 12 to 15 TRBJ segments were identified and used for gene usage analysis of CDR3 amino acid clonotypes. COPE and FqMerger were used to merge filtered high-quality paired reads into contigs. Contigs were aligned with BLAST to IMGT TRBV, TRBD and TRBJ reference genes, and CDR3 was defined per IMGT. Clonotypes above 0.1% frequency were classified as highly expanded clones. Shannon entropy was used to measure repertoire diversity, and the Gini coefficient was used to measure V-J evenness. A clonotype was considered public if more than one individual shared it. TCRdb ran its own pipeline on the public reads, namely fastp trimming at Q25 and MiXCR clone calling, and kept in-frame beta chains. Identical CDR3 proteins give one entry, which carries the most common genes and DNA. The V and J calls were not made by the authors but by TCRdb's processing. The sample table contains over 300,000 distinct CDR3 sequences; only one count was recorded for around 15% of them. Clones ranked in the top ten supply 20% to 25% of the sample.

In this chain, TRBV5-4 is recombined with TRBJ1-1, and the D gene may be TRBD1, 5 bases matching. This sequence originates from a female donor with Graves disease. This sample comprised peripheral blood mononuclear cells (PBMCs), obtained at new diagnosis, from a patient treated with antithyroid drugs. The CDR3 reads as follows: CASSLEVGLSTEAFF. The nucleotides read TGTGCCAGCAGCTTGGAAGTGGGACTCAGCACTGAAGCTTTCTTT.